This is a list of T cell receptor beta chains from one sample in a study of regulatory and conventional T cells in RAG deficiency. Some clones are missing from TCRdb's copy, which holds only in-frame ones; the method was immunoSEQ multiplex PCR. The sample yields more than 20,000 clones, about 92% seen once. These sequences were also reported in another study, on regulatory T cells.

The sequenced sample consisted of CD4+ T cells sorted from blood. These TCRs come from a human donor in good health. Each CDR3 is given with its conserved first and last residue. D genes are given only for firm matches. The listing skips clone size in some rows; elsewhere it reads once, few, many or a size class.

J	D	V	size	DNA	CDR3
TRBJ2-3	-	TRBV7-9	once	TGTGCCAGCAGCGATCCGGGACGGGTTAGCACAGATACGCAGTATTTT	CASSDPGRVSTDTQYF
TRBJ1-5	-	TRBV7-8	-	TGTGCCAGCAGCTTAGCGTTGGACCCACAAAATCAGCCCCAGCATTTT	CASSLALDPQNQPQHF
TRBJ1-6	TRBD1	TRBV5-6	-	TGTGCCAGCAGCTCTGGCGGACAGGTTAGGACACCCCTCCACTTT	CASSSGGQVRTPLHF
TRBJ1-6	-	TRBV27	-	TGTGCCAGCAGTTTCGGCAGGGCTAATTCACCCCTCCACTTT	CASSFGRANSPLHF
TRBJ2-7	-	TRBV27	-	TGTGCCAGCAGGTTACAGGGATCCTACGAGCAGTACTTC	CASRLQGSYEQYF
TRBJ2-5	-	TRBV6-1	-	TGTGCCAGCAGTGCCCAACCTACCGGCCAAGAGACCCAGTACTTC	CASSAQPTGQETQYF
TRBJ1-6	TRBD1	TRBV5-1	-	TGCGCCAGCAGCTTGGAGGACAGGGGGCTTTCACCCCTCCACTTT	CASSLEDRGLSPLHF
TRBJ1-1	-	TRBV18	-	TGTGCCAGCTCACCGATTGGAGGGAACACTGAAGCTTTCTTT	CASSPIGGNTEAFF
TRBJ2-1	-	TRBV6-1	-	TGTGCCAGCAGTGAATTCGCAGGGTCCTACAATGAGCAGTTCTTC	CASSEFAGSYNEQFF
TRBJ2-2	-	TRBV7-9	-	TGTGCCAGCAGCTTAGTGAGCGGATACACCGGGGAGCTGTTTTTT	CASSLVSGYTGELFF
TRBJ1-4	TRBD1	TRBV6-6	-	TGTGCCAGCAGTTTCGTAGACAGGGCTCTTTCTCTGGTTATTTTT	CASSFVDRALSLVIF